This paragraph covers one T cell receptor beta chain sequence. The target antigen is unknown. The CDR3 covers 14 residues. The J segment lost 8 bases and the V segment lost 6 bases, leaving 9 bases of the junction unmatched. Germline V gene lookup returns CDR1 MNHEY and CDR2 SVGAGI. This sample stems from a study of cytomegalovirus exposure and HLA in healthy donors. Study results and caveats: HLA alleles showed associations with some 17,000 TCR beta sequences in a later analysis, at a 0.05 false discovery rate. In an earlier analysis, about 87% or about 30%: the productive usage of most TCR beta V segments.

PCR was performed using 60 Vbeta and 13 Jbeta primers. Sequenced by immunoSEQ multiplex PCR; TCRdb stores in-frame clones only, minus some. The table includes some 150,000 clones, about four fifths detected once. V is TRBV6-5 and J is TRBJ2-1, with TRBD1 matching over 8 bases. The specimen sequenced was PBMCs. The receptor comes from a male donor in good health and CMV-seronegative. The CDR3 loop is CASSQDRVRDEQFF. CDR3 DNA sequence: TGTGCCAGCAGCCAGGACAGGGTCAGGGATGAGCAGTTCTTC.